These 13 T cell receptor beta chains were all obtained from the same sample, sequenced in a study of T cells in Graves' hyperthyroidism and ophthalmopathy. RNA transcripts gave rise to amplified TCR beta CDR3 regions. The study used the HTBI primer set for a first-round RT-PCR of the TCR CDR3. From the multiplex PCR reads, TCRdb called clonotypes with MiXCR, one entry per CDR3 protein. The repertoire holds fewer than 600,000 distinct CDR3 sequences, 13% to 15% seen once, with roughly 14% in the top ten. Sequencing input: blood. The receptors stem from a woman aged 40-49 years with Graves' hyperthyroidism.

A note on this clonotype: The junction and the germline gene differ at one end; a read error may be behind it. V usage is TRBV7-2 and J usage is TRBJ2-7; 9 bases map to TRBD2. The V gene's germline CDR1 is SGHTA and CDR2 FQGNSA. CDR3 length equals 16 residues. Here the CDR3 DNA reads TGTGTCAGCAGTCCGGGGAGCGGGAGGCTCAGCTACGAGCAGTACTTC. Translating it yields CVSSPGSGRLSYEQYF.

The chain uses TRBV6-1 and TRBJ2-5; the D gene could be TRBD1 or TRBD2 (6 bases each). The germline gives CDR1 MNHNS, CDR2 SASEGT. V dropped 5 bases and J dropped 4 bases, with 11 bases sitting between them. This CDR3 has 13 amino acids. CDR3: CASSHRGLETQYF. The CDR3 bases are TGTGCCAGCAGTCACCGGGGGCTAGAGACCCAGTACTTC.

The rearrangement links TRBV5-6 to TRBJ2-3, with TRBD2 matching 10 bases. Germline CDR1 reads SGHDT; CDR2 reads YYEEEE. This CDR3 spans 15 amino acids. V was pared by 4 bases and J by 3 bases, with 5 bases of the junction left unmatched. The CDR3: CASSRGGLATDTQYF. Written as DNA, the CDR3 is TGTGCCAGCAGCCGGGGGGGACTAGCGACAGATACGCAGTATTTT.

This clonotype was seen ten or more times. V gene TRBV6-1 combines with J gene TRBJ2-1; D is undetermined. Per the germline V gene, CDR1 is MNHNS and CDR2 is SASEGT. V was shortened by 5 bases and J by 9 bases, with 23 bases between the two germline ends. The CDR3 sequence is 16 residues long. The CDR3: CASSFSTRILESEQFF. In nucleotides, the CDR3 is TGTGCCAGCAGTTTTTCAACCAGGATATTGGAATCTGAGCAGTTCTTC.

The gene calls are TRBV12-3 or TRBV12-4 and TRBJ1-2; a weak D match, TRBD1 (6 bases). CDR3 size: 14 residues. V shed 0 bases and J shed 3 bases, with 8 bases lying between them. CDR3 nucleotides: TGTGCCAGCAGTTTAGCGACAGGATACTATGGCTACACCTTC. It specifies CASSLATGYYGYTF.

This clonotype was seen a few times. The chain is built from TRBV5-1 and TRBJ1-1, with unresolved D. V was clipped by 2 bases and J by 5 bases, with 16 bases between them. The CDR3 spans 15 residues. Per germline, CDR1 SGHRS and CDR2 YFSETQ. Written as DNA, the CDR3 is TGCGCCAGCAGCTTTGACACAAACCCGACAACTGAAGCTTTCTTT. Encoded protein: CASSFDTNPTTEAFF. Drawing the rest from reference TRBV5-1 and TRBJ1-1, the complete variable domain is KAGVTQTPRYLIKTRGQQVTLSCSPISGHRSVSWYQQTPGQGLQFLFEYFSETQRNKGNFPGRFSGRQFSNSRSEMNVSTLELGDSALYLCASSFDTNPTTEAFFGQGTRLTVV.

This clonotype came up a few times. J is TRBJ1-5 and V is TRBV20-1, with a possible D match to TRBD1 (6 bases). The CDR3 runs to 14 residues. The germline V and J ends were trimmed by 3 bases and 3 bases, with 12 bases remaining between them. Germline lookup yields CDR1 DFQATT and CDR2 SNEGSKA (reference sequence). The CDR3 protein is CSASTGIHNQPQHF. The CDR3 coding sequence is TGCAGTGCTAGCACAGGGATCCACAATCAGCCCCAGCATTTT.

At least ten counts were recorded for this clonotype. This rearrangement joins TRBV2 to TRBJ2-4; 8 positions agree with TRBD1. This CDR3 is 14 amino acids long. Germline CDR1 reads SNHLY; CDR2 reads FYNNEI. The junction had 5 bases not matched to a gene; V was cut back by 3 bases and J by 7 bases. The CDR3 is CASSDETGVNIQYF. The CDR3 bases are TGTGCCAGCAGTGATGAGACAGGGGTCAACATTCAGTACTTC. Complete variable domain (other parts from reference TRBV2 and TRBJ2-4): EPEVTQTPSHQVTQMGQEVILRCVPISNHLYFYWYRQILGQKVEFLVSFYNNEISEKSEIFDDQFSVERPDGSNFTLKIRSTKLEDSAMYFCASSDETGVNIQYFGAGTRLSVL.

This clonotype showed up just a few times. The chain is built from TRBV27 and TRBJ2-5; 13 bases match TRBD2. Germline trimming cut 6 bases from V and 4 bases from J; bases unmatched to any gene: 2. Per the germline V gene, CDR1 is MNHEY and CDR2 is SMNVEV (reference sequence). CDR3 length: 14 residues. CDR3 sequence reads: CASRGTSGTETQYF. The CDR3 DNA reads as TGTGCCAGCAGAGGGACTAGCGGGACAGAGACCCAGTACTTC.

V gene TRBV19 combines with J gene TRBJ2-1, with D possibly being TRBD1 (5 bases). CDR1 and CDR2 (germline): LNHDA, SQIVND (reference sequence). The ends were cut back, 4 bases at V and 0 bases at J, with 13 bases in the middle. The CDR3 spans 16 residues. DNA of the CDR3: TGTGCCAGTAGTAGGGCAGGGTTTGGCTCCTACAATGAGCAGTTCTTC. Protein sequence: CASSRAGFGSYNEQFF.

Note on this clonotype: Just one base apart from a much larger clone, this may be a read error. Because the CDR3 is missing its conserved closing phenylalanine or tryptophan, this is likely a read error. The V gene is TRBV3-1, the J gene TRBJ1-2; weak D call: TRBD1 (5 bases). This CDR3 has 14 amino acids. The V and J ends lost 4 bases and 7 bases respectively, with 16 bases between them. Germline V gene sequence: CDR1 LGHDT, CDR2 YNNKEL (reference sequence). DNA for the CDR3: TGTGCCAGCAGCCGACAGCAGCACAAGGGTGGCTACACCTTA. Protein sequence: CASSRQQHKGGYTL.

At least ten counts were recorded for this clonotype. This chain connects TRBV7-9 to TRBJ2-7; tentatively, D is TRBD1 or TRBD2 (5 bases each). V was shortened by 6 bases and J by 0 bases, with 15 bases between the two germline ends. There are 15 residues in the CDR3. Germline V gene lookup returns CDR1 SEHNR and CDR2 FQNEAQ (reference sequence). The CDR3 loop reads CASSTTGTNSYEQYF. DNA for the CDR3: TGTGCCAGCAGTACGACCGGGACGAACTCCTACGAGCAGTACTTC.

This rearrangement joins TRBV19 to TRBJ2-6; D is undetermined. The ends were cut back, 7 bases at V and 0 bases at J, with 7 bases in the middle. Germline V gene lookup returns CDR1 LNHDA and CDR2 SQIVND (reference sequence). CDR3 length equals 14 residues. This CDR3 is CASTENSGANVLTF. The CDR3 DNA reads as TGTGCCAGTACCGAAAACTCTGGGGCCAACGTCCTGACTTTC.